This TCR beta chain was identified in a study of neurological immune-mediated disorders (dated by TCRdb to the late 2010s). Broadly, across the study: Peripheral blood TCR-beta repertoires from HTLV-I-associated myelopathy (HAM/TSP) patients, multiple sclerosis patients and healthy controls were compared by UMI-based sequencing. Alongside PBMC samples, the set of more than 80 TCR-beta libraries contained longitudinal samples, technical triplicates, and paired CD4+ and CD8+ T-cell subsets that had been sorted. The cohort was made up of 68 subjects, consisting of about 15 HAM/TSP patients, approximately 35 multiple sclerosis patients and around 20 healthy controls. Overall results and qualifications from the work: Across subjects, expanded clones never shared an identical CDR3 amino acid sequence, which suggests that the TCR-beta repertoires in every group were private. TCR clonal expansion was greatest in HAM/TSP patients and smallest in MS patients, who ranked below even healthy controls.

cDNA synthesis used template-switch 5'RACE with a primer carrying a 10-nucleotide random unique molecular identifier tagging each TCR transcript. Each sequencing run produced over 190 million TCR-beta sequences covering 15-18 subjects. The RNeasy kit was used for extraction of total RNA. The KAPA Real-time Library Amplification kit was used to amplify TCR-beta VDJ regions with primers for the TCR constant region and the 5'RACE anchor. A first PCR added sample indexes and Illumina adaptors, and a second PCR then raised library yield. After Ampure bead purification, the TCR product of roughly 650 bp was size-selected on a 2% E-gel SizeSelection system. Before pooling, library quality was assessed on a Bioanalyzer, concentration was determined with Qubit, and library quantification was performed with the Kapa Library Quantification kit. An Illumina HiSeq 2500 sequenced the libraries paired-end 2 x 150 bp. To increase sequence diversity, roughly 24-30% phiX was spiked into each library pool. Regarding the original processing steps: Quality-filtered reads were processed with the UMI-based MiGEC pipeline, which removed over 90% of raw TCR sequences during error correction. VDJ genes were aligned to IMGT germline references, and clonotypes were defined by unique CDR3 amino acid sequence plus V-J genes. Clonal expansion, Shannon diversity and CDR3 relatedness were evaluated with VDJtools (CalcPairwiseDistances, ClusterSamples), while phylogenetic trees were built in CLCbio workbench. Expanded clones were defined as having at least 8 unique UMIs, based on coefficient-of-variation modelling across technical triplicates. TCRdb took the public reads, trimmed them with fastp at Q25, ran MiXCR for clone calling and kept in-frame beta chains. For every CDR3 protein sequence, its rows merge into one entry that carries the most common genes and DNA. Here the V and J calls rest on TCRdb's processing, not on the authors' analysis. The sample includes 25,000 to 35,000 distinct CDR3 sequences, with about 4.1% observed a single time. The ten largest account for 20% to 30% of the sample.

The healthy controls were volunteers from a blood bank in Maryland, USA. For the sorted-subset TCR libraries, the starting material was about 950,000 sorted CD4+ or CD8+ T cells. Peripheral blood underwent Ficoll-Hypaque density gradient centrifugation to isolate PBMCs, which were then cryopreserved in liquid nitrogen. Paired sorted CD4+ and CD8+ subsets came from healthy controls, HAM/TSP patients and MS patients. This clonotype was detected ten times or more. Its antigen remains undetermined. No much larger clone is present one base from it, and per-base qualities are unavailable. Sequencing was performed on CD4+ T cells from blood. The receptor was isolated from a woman in her 40s in good health.

The nucleotide sequence is TGTGCCAGCAGATTAGGGGTGGAGAACACTGAAGCTTTCTTT. This yields the protein CASRLGVENTEAFF. In this chain, TRBV27 is recombined with TRBJ1-1; D gene: possibly TRBD1, on 5 matching bases. The CDR3 numbers 14 residues from cysteine through phenylalanine. Only the CDR3 portion is preserved as DNA: 42 bases, with reading frame beginning at the first base. The V end loses 6 bases and the J end loses 1 base, and a stretch of 12 bases separates them. The germline V gene (reference sequence) supplies CDR1 MNHEY and CDR2 SMNVEV.